The rows below give T cell receptor beta chains drawn from one sample of a study of blood T cells in healthy people across ages. TCRdb itself ran the 5' RACE reads through MiXCR, one entry per CDR3 protein. The sample consists of roughly 500,000 distinct CDR3 sequences, approximately 25% of them appearing once. Sequencing was carried out using blood. These receptors all come from a woman in her seventies in good health. Each CDR3 is given without its conserved first and last residue. Each record gives: V gene, CDR3 protein.

>TRBV10-3
AIGERGTPNNEQF
>TRBV2
ASSDNSRETQY
>TRBV19
ASSPRPGLAGLSSYNEQF
>TRBV20-1
SAVPSGLSYEQY
>TRBV5-1
ASSLEGPDGYT
>TRBV5-1
ASSPGQGSSYEQY
>TRBV25-1
ASARGGNQETQY
>TRBV10-3
AISPFRSSTSYEQY
>TRBV9
ASSPQQGPVTEAF
>TRBV20-1
SAQTGNEQF
>TRBV9
ASSVSAGSYNEQF
>TRBV20-1
SARQPSGRKDTQY
>TRBV6-2/TRBV6-3
ASSYGPRANVLT
>TRBV12-3/TRBV12-4
ASGDRGINYEQY
>TRBV7-2
ASSSPPGQGDTQY
>TRBV30
AWVSRGAGNEQF
>TRBV5-1
ASRTAGTSVNYY